The 27 T cell receptor beta chains presented below share a single source sample, sequenced in a study of T cell responses to AZD1222 COVID-19 vaccine. Using immunoSEQ multiplex PCR, the repertoire was profiled, and TCRdb retains in-frame clones only, with some absent. This sample yields more than 140,000 clones, of which about 90% are seen a single time; 5% belongs to the top ten. Sequencing used peripheral blood, obtained on day 0 of AZD1222 vaccination. These TCRs come from an adult in good health.

By sample fraction, this clone is medium-sized. The chain uses TRBV7-9 and TRBJ1-1, with TRBD1 as a possible D gene (5 bases). CDR3 size: 11 residues. Trimming left V 10 bases short and J 7 bases short, with 13 bases between. Germline CDR1 is SEHNR and CDR2 is FQNEAQ (reference sequence). In nucleotides, the CDR3 is TGTGCCAAACTCAAGCAGGGTGAAGCTTTCTTT. Translating gives CAKLKQGEAFF. The full variable domain, rest sourced from reference TRBV7-9 and TRBJ1-1, is DTGVSQNPRHKITKRGQNVTFRCDPISEHNRLYWYRQTLGQGPEFLTYFQNEAQLEKSRLLSDRFSAERPKGSFSTLEIQRTEQGDSAMYLCAKLKQGEAFFGQGTRLTVV.

V usage is TRBV30 and J usage is TRBJ2-2; D may be TRBD1 or TRBD2 (5 bases each). In germline, CDR1 is GTSNPN, CDR2 SVGIG (reference sequence). Between the trimmed V and J ends, which lost 0 bases and 7 bases, there was a span of 6 bases. The CDR3 consists of 12 residues. The CDR3 loop is CAWSVRGGELFF. The CDR3 DNA follows: TGTGCCTGGAGTGTGAGGGGCGGGGAGCTGTTTTTT.

This rearrangement joins TRBV28 to TRBJ2-4; 14 bases map to TRBD2. CDR1 and CDR2 from the germline V gene are MDHEN and SYDVKM. The CDR3 consists of 16 residues. V was pared by 5 bases and J by 6 bases, with 6 bases of the junction left unmatched. The CDR3 bases are TGTGCCAGCAGTCCCACTGGGACTAGCGGGAGAAACATTCAGTACTTC. Protein: CASSPTGTSGRNIQYF.

This sequence joins TRBV6-2 or TRBV6-3 and TRBJ2-7; 9 nucleotides line up with TRBD2. Looked up from germline, CDR1 is MNHEY and CDR2 is SVGEGT. After removal of 4 bases from V and 4 bases from J, the junction contained 5 bases not matched to a gene. The length of the CDR3 is 14 residues. The CDR3 sequence: CASSSSGTKYEQYF. CDR3 nucleotides: TGTGCCAGCAGTTCTAGCGGGACGAAGTACGAGCAGTACTTC.

Worth noting for this clone: Other DNA sequences in the same sample also yield this CDR3. The V call is TRBV11-3, the J call TRBJ2-7; unclear D gene. Trimming left V 5 bases short and J 3 bases short, with 8 bases between. From germline, CDR1 is SGHNT and CDR2 YENEEA. The CDR3 totals 12 residues. The DNA of the CDR3 is TGTGCCAGCAGCGGGGATGGCTACGAGCAGTACTTC. The encoded protein is CASSGDGYEQYF.

The chain employs TRBV11-2 and TRBJ2-1; 7 bases align to TRBD2. The CDR3 is 17 residues long. Germline trimming cut 5 bases from V and 5 bases from J; bases unmatched to any gene: 15. The germline gives CDR1 SGHAT, CDR2 FQNNGV. The CDR3 region has the DNA TGTGCCAGCAGCCCCTTTCATCGGGGGGAGCCCCACAATGAGCAGTTCTTC. Protein: CASSPFHRGEPHNEQFF.

The J gene is TRBJ1-1, the V gene TRBV10-3, with D possibly being TRBD1 (5 bases). CDR1 is ENHRY, CDR2 SYGVKD, per germline. With 3 bases removed from V and 7 bases from J, the gap between germline ends came to 9 bases. The CDR3 spans 12 residues. The CDR3 protein is CAISDSGGEAFF. In nucleotides, the CDR3 is TGTGCCATCAGTGACTCGGGGGGTGAAGCTTTCTTT.

This clone appeared a single time. This chain joins TRBV5-6 and TRBJ2-1; D uncertain. Germline V gene lookup returns CDR1 SGHDT and CDR2 YYEEEE. The CDR3 has 16 residues. Trimming cost V 4 bases and J 0 bases, with 14 bases left between them. The CDR3 nucleotides read TGTGCCAGCAGCGATGGTTTCCATAGCTCCTACAATGAGCAGTTCTTC. It yields the protein CASSDGFHSSYNEQFF.

The gene calls are TRBV19 and TRBJ2-2; tentative D call: TRBD2 (5 bases). V lost 5 bases and J lost 5, with 6 bases in between. Germline CDR1 is LNHDA and CDR2 is SQIVND (reference sequence). The CDR3 covers 12 residues. The CDR3 region has the DNA TGTGCCAGTAGTCCGGGAACCGGGGAGCTGTTTTTT. Its translation is CASSPGTGELFF.

This clone was recorded once. V and J are TRBV13 and TRBJ2-3, with 8 bases matching TRBD1. The CDR3 extends over 16 amino acids. Germline CDR1 reads PRHDT; CDR2 reads FYEKMQ (reference sequence). J gave up 3 bases and V 4 bases, and 9 bases lay outside the gene matches. The CDR3 loop is CASSSGSTGATDTQYF. In DNA, the CDR3 is TGTGCCAGCAGCTCAGGCTCGACAGGGGCGACAGATACGCAGTATTTT. Based on the CDR3 plus reference TRBV13 and TRBJ2-3, the full variable domain is AAGVIQSPRHLIKEKRETATLKCYPIPRHDTVYWYQQGPGQDPQFLISFYEKMQSDKGSIPDRFSAQQFSDYHSELNMSSLELGDSALYFCASSSGSTGATDTQYFGPGTRLTVL.

The chain combines TRBV7-2 with TRBJ2-1; D unresolved. CDR1 is SGHTA and CDR2 is FQGNSA in the germline V gene. Trimming took off 5 bases at V and 7 bases at J, with 12 bases between the two ends. CDR3 length: 13 amino acids. The CDR3 is CASSPLMRNEQFF. CDR3 nucleotides: TGTGCCAGCAGCCCACTTATGCGGAATGAGCAGTTCTTC. Looking up the rest from reference TRBV7-2 and TRBJ2-1 gives the full variable domain: GAGVSQSPSNKVTEKGKDVELRCDPISGHTALYWYRQSLGQGLEFLIYFQGNSAPDKSGLPSDRFSAERTGGSVSTLTIQRTQQEDSAVYLCASSPLMRNEQFFGPGTRLTVL.

The V call is TRBV7-2, the J call TRBJ2-7; 11 bases agree with TRBD2. This CDR3 is 15 amino acids long. V lost 1 base, J lost 3 bases, and 2 bases stayed unmatched. Germline V gives CDR1 SGHTA, CDR2 FQGNSA. As DNA, the CDR3 is TGTGCCAGCAGCTTAGGGGGGACTAGCGGCTACGAGCAGTACTTC. Translated, it gives CASSLGGTSGYEQYF.

The rearrangement joins TRBV6-2 or TRBV6-3 to TRBJ1-3; D unclear. V dropped 5 bases and J dropped 0 bases, with 8 bases sitting between them. The CDR3 consists of 14 residues. The germline V gene has CDR1 MNHEY and CDR2 SVGEGT. The CDR3 loop is CASSRQDSGNTIYF. The CDR3 DNA follows: TGTGCCAGCAGTCGACAAGACTCTGGAAACACCATATATTTT.

The chain couples TRBV5-1 to TRBJ2-2, with 9 bases identical to TRBD2. The germline gives CDR1 SGHRS, CDR2 YFSETQ. The CDR3 runs to 19 residues. J gave up 5 bases and V 0 bases, and 14 bases lay outside the gene matches. CDR3 DNA sequence: TGCGCCAGCAGCTTGGCCCCGGGACTAGCCCAAACGGGAACCGGGGAGCTGTTTTTT. Its protein is CASSLAPGLAQTGTGELFF.

This clone showed up just once. CDR3 residues: CASSTLRGGTYEQYF. CDR3 sequence (DNA): TGTGCCAGTAGTACCCTACGGGGAGGGACCTACGAGCAGTACTTC. The chain combines TRBV19 with TRBJ2-7; 7 nucleotides line up with TRBD2. The germline V gene encodes CDR1 LNHDA and CDR2 SQIVND (reference sequence). J gave up 2 bases and V 4 bases, and 8 bases lay outside the gene matches. The CDR3 sequence is 15 residues long.

The chain joins TRBV7-6 to TRBJ2-3, with D perhaps TRBD2 (6 bases). V shed 1 base and J shed 3 bases, with 8 bases lying between them. From germline, CDR1 is SGHVS and CDR2 FNYEAQ. CDR3 length: 14 amino acids. The CDR3 here is CASSLVSGTDTQYF. The CDR3 nucleotides read TGTGCCAGCAGCTTAGTTAGCGGTACAGATACGCAGTATTTT.

The chain recombines TRBV4-3 with TRBJ1-5; maybe TRBD1 (5 bases). The germline CDR1 and CDR2 sequences are LGHNA and YSLEER. Trimming took off 1 base at V and 3 bases at J, with 7 bases between the two ends. There are 14 residues in the CDR3. This CDR3 is CASSQGQFNQPQHF. CDR3 DNA: TGCGCCAGCAGCCAAGGACAGTTCAATCAGCCCCAGCATTTT.

This clone was observed once. The genes are TRBV6-5 and TRBJ1-1; D is perhaps TRBD1 (5 bases). The CDR3 contains 16 residues. Germline lookup yields CDR1 MNHEY and CDR2 SVGAGI. V was trimmed by 3 bases and J by 2 bases, leaving 16 bases between them. The CDR3 here is CASSYWQPGLNTEAFF. The CDR3 coding sequence is TGTGCCAGCAGTTATTGGCAGCCGGGACTTAACACTGAAGCTTTCTTT.

The chain carries TRBV4-2 and TRBJ2-5, with unresolved D. Deletions cut 1 base from V and 9 bases from J, with 6 bases between. The CDR3 contains 11 residues. The germline V gene has CDR1 LGHNA and CDR2 YNFKEQ. The CDR3 region has the DNA TGTGCCAGCAGCCAAGGGAGAGCCCAGTACTTC. Its translation is CASSQGRAQYF.

The chain employs TRBV7-9 and TRBJ2-5; no definite D call. In germline, CDR1 is SEHNR, CDR2 FQNEAQ (reference sequence). Trimming took off 5 bases at V and 4 bases at J, with 14 bases between the two ends. CDR3 size: 14 residues. CDR3 bases: TGTGCCAGCAGCAGTCCCAAGGGCGGAGAGACCCAGTACTTC. Residues: CASSSPKGGETQYF.

A few counts support this clone. The J gene is TRBJ2-5, the V gene TRBV24-1, with D maybe TRBD2 (5 bases). The CDR3 extends over 16 amino acids. V lost 2 bases and J 0 bases, leaving 12 bases between the germline ends. Per germline, CDR1 KGHDR and CDR2 SFDVKD. The CDR3 is CATSDSSGSYQETQYF. The CDR3 DNA reads as TGTGCCACCAGTGATTCCAGCGGAAGCTACCAAGAGACCCAGTACTTC.

V and J are TRBV28 and TRBJ1-2, with D perhaps matching TRBD1 (5 bases). Trimming cost V 6 bases and J 5 bases, with 16 bases left between them. The CDR3 has 14 residues. CDR1 and CDR2 (germline): MDHEN, SYDVKM. This chain's CDR3 is CASRSGTAGYGYTF. The CDR3 DNA follows: TGTGCCAGCAGATCCGGGACGGCAGGTTATGGCTACACCTTC.

The V and J genes are TRBV29-1 and TRBJ1-1; D is uncertain. The CDR3 contains 13 residues. Germline CDR1 SQVTM, CDR2 ANQGSEA. The V and J ends lost 4 bases and 8 bases respectively, with 17 bases between them. CDR3 bases: TGCAGCGTTGTGAAACCCCTTTGGCAGGAAGCTTTCTTT. Its translation: CSVVKPLWQEAFF.

The gene calls are TRBV2 and TRBJ2-7; TRBD2 aligns across 9 bases. CDR1 SNHLY and CDR2 FYNNEI come from the germline V gene. The length of the CDR3 is 18 residues. V lost 4 bases, J lost 2 bases, and 15 bases stayed unmatched. In DNA, the CDR3 is TGTGCCAGCAGTGTTGAGACTAGCGGACACTTTCGCGCCTACGAGCAGTACTTC. Encoded protein: CASSVETSGHFRAYEQYF.

The genes are TRBV7-2 and TRBJ1-5; D remains ambiguous. Germline values: CDR1 SGHTA, CDR2 FQGNSA. The CDR3 spans 15 residues. V was pared by 1 base and J by 0 bases, with 7 bases between. The CDR3 protein is CASSLVQHSNQPQHF. CDR3 sequence (DNA): TGTGCCAGCAGCTTAGTACAACATAGCAATCAGCCCCAGCATTTT.

V gene TRBV6-1 combines with J gene TRBJ1-5; D unresolved. Germline CDR1 MNHNS, CDR2 SASEGT. Trimming left V 3 bases short and J 5 bases short, with 14 bases between. The CDR3 runs to 15 residues. The CDR3 region has the DNA TGTGCCAGCAGTGATTTATCGTCTGGGGATCAGCCCCAGCATTTT. Translating it yields CASSDLSSGDQPQHF.

The rearrangement joins TRBV4-1 to TRBJ2-7; D is ambiguous. V gave up 0 bases and J gave up 4 bases, with 10 bases separating them. The CDR3 spans 14 residues. Germline loops: CDR1 MGHRA, CDR2 YSYEKL. The DNA for the CDR3 is TGCGCCAGCAGCCAAGATGAGGCGCTTTACGAGCAGTACTTC. Translating it yields CASSQDEALYEQYF.